This TCR beta chain derives from a study of blood T cell repertoires in COVID-19. Study context: Some COVID-19 samples were acute and others convalescent; all came from the United States, Italy and Spain.

Per the authors' pipeline: Cell counts per sample came from amplifying reference gene primers. TCRdb's table, derived via immunoSEQ multiplex PCR, lists solely in-frame clones and lacks some. The V and J calls and clone size were taken over from that table, and D and trimming were inferred from the DNA. This sample carries around 320,000 clones, 85% to 90% of them seen once, and the ten largest clones take approximately 4%. With 0 bases clipped from V and 1 base from J, the junction kept 1 base outside the gene matches. The CDR3 consists of 16 residues. From germline, CDR1 is LGHNA and CDR2 YNFKEQ. Source material: PBMCs or T cells enriched from blood (not recorded which). This receptor was taken from a young woman with acute COVID-19. The V gene is TRBV4-2, the J gene TRBJ2-2; TRBD1 agrees at 8 bases. CDR3 residues: CASSQEDRVNTGELFF. The CDR3, as DNA: TGTGCCAGCAGCCAAGAGGACAGGGTGAACACCGGGGAGCTGTTTTTT.